This passage covers 12 T cell receptor beta chains from one sample sequenced in a study of low-dose radiotherapy and immunotherapy resistance in tumors. PCR amplification of the TCRs was performed with Phusion for 20 PCR cycles, and it relied on a constant-region primer together with a V-primer adapter. In TCRdb, the reads were re-called with MiXCR into one record per CDR3 protein. The sample holds roughly 50,000 distinct CDR3 sequences, approximately 35% seen once. The time point denotes: after trial treatment. Treatment denoted: LDRT plus nivolumab, ipilimumab, low-dose cyclophosphamide and aspirin (RACIN trial). The sample in question was PBMCs, obtained after low-dose radiotherapy plus immunotherapy. Receptor source: a male donor with rectosigmoid adenocarcinoma.

Ten or more counts support this clonotype. This chain connects TRBV3-1 to TRBJ2-7; 7 positions agree with TRBD2. The CDR3 totals 15 residues. Germline-derived CDR1 and CDR2 are LGHDT and YNNKEL (reference sequence). The ends lost 1 base at V and 3 bases at J; junction bases unmatched: 6. Here the CDR3 reads CASSQGGGIIYEQYF. For the CDR3, the DNA is TGTGCCAGCAGCCAAGGGGGGGGGATAATCTACGAGCAGTACTTC.

The chain couples TRBV28 to TRBJ2-7; D remains unclear. The CDR3 loop spans 12 amino acids. Per the germline V gene, CDR1 is MDHEN and CDR2 is SYDVKM. Deletions cut 6 bases from V and 6 bases from J, with 12 bases between. CDR3 in amino acids: CASSPKTFEQYF. The CDR3 nucleotides read TGTGCCAGCAGCCCCAAGACATTCGAGCAGTACTTC.

The V gene is TRBV20-1, the J gene TRBJ2-6; D call uncertain. The germline gives CDR1 DFQATT, CDR2 SNEGSKA (reference sequence). The CDR3 sequence is 13 residues long. The V gene lost 5 bases and the J gene lost 2 bases, with 7 bases spanning the gap. CDR3 amino acids: CSAPQTGANVLTF. CDR3 in DNA: TGCAGTGCTCCCCAGACTGGGGCCAACGTCCTGACTTTC.

This clonotype was seen ten or more times. J is TRBJ1-2 and V is TRBV6-8; D not certain. CDR1 is MNHGY and CDR2 is SAAAGT in the germline V gene. Trimming left V 2 bases short and J 4 bases short, with 14 bases between. This CDR3 is built from 15 residues. The CDR3 loop reads CASSYITGLGYGYTF. CDR3 DNA sequence: TGTGCCAGCAGTTACATCACTGGGTTAGGCTATGGCTACACCTTC.

In this sample, this clonotype turned up many times. The chain carries TRBV4-2 and TRBJ2-5, with D unresolved. Trimming left V 4 bases short and J 5 bases short, with 11 bases between. Looked up from germline, CDR1 is LGHNA and CDR2 is YNFKEQ. CDR3 size: 13 residues. CDR3 in DNA: TGTGCCAGCAGCCGCCAAGCCTCTGAGACCCAGTACTTC. As protein: CASSRQASETQYF.

This clonotype has a count of ten or more. The chain carries TRBV11-3 and TRBJ2-3; D ambiguous. The CDR3 sequence is 13 residues long. The germline V gene encodes CDR1 SGHNT and CDR2 YENEEA. Trimming removed 3 bases from V and 2 bases from J, with 6 bases in between. In DNA, the CDR3 is TGTGCCAGCAGCTTCGAATCCACAGATACGCAGTATTTT. Protein: CASSFESTDTQYF.

This clonotype was detected ten times or more. The chain uses TRBV4-2 and TRBJ1-6; D remains ambiguous. The CDR3 has 16 residues. Germline lookup yields CDR1 LGHNA and CDR2 YNFKEQ. V lost 5 bases, J lost 8 bases, and 19 bases lay in between. CDR3 in amino acids: CASSTPLGGSDSPLHF. DNA of the CDR3: TGTGCCAGCAGCACCCCGCTGGGCGGTTCGGATTCACCCCTCCACTTT.

This clonotype was counted ten times or more. The chain has TRBV6-2 or TRBV6-3 and TRBJ2-7; D remains ambiguous. With 5 bases removed from V and 5 bases from J, the gap between germline ends came to 7 bases. This CDR3 region has 11 residues. Germline lookup yields CDR1 MNHEY and CDR2 SVGEGT. The CDR3 DNA follows: TGTGCCAGCAGTCTATCCCACGAGCAGTACTTC. Encoded protein: CASSLSHEQYF.

This clonotype was seen ten or more times. The chain is built from TRBV5-5 and TRBJ2-5, with 7 bases aligning to TRBD2. CDR3 length equals 16 residues. The ends lost 4 bases at V and 1 base at J; junction bases unmatched: 10. Germline CDR1 and CDR2: SGHKS and YYEKEE (reference sequence). Here the CDR3 DNA reads TGTGCCAGCAGCGGGTCAGCGGGGACCTTCCAAGAGACCCAGTACTTC. It encodes CASSGSAGTFQETQYF.

On this clonotype itself: A far bigger clonotype differs at one base, so this is likely a read error. The chain recombines TRBV6-8 with TRBJ2-5; D is possibly TRBD1 or TRBD2 (5 bases each). This CDR3 comprises 13 residues. Germline assignment: CDR1 MNHGY and CDR2 SAAAGT. V lost 6 bases to trimming and J lost 7 bases, with 15 bases between them. Here the CDR3 reads CASSRDRKGTQYF. The CDR3 DNA reads TGTGCCAGCAGCAGGGACCGCAAAGGGACCCAGTACTTC.

This clonotype was counted ten times or more. The chain combines TRBV6-2 or TRBV6-3 with TRBJ1-3; TRBD1 is a possible D gene (5 bases). CDR3 length: 9 amino acids. In germline, CDR1 is MNHEY, CDR2 SVGEGT. Trimming removed 11 bases from V and 8 bases from J, with 7 bases in between. The CDR3 reads CASGDTIYF. The CDR3 DNA follows: TGTGCCTCGGGGGACACCATATATTTT.

This clonotype was observed at least ten times. The chain employs TRBV12-3 or TRBV12-4 and TRBJ1-2; D possibly corresponds to TRBD1 (5 bases). V shed 8 bases and J shed 3 bases, with 13 bases lying between them. This CDR3 region has 13 residues. The DNA for the CDR3 is TGTGCCAGCGAGGGGTGGGGAGACTATGGCTACACCTTC. Its translation: CASEGWGDYGYTF.